Many counts were recorded for the clone carrying this T cell receptor beta chain. The antigen is undetermined. V lost 6 bases and J lost 3, with 7 bases in between. Germline loops: CDR1 KGHDR, CDR2 SFDVKD. CDR3 length equals 13 residues. This specimen comes from a study of T-cell memory formation after mild COVID-19. In the study overall: Clustering of TCRs was largely donor specific.

TCRdb passed the 5' RACE reads through MiXCR, listing each CDR3 protein once. The data hold roughly 100,000 distinct CDR3 sequences, with 9.5% to 15% observed a single time. Study observations and caveats: Nothing showed for sure that second-wave clones peaking on day 37 were SARS-CoV-2 specific. Clones contracting day 15 to 85 were balanced CD4/CD8; later expanders leaned CD4+.

What was sequenced was PBMCs or a T cell subset sorted from them (not recorded which). The chain carries TRBV24-1 and TRBJ2-2; no firm D call. The TCR was taken from an adult woman who had mild COVID-19 (a few samples of this study predate the infection). Cell type and time point are not known. The CDR3 nucleotides read TGTGCCACCAGTAGGCCAGACACCGGGGAGCTGTTTTTT. Translation gives CATSRPDTGELFF.